This T cell receptor beta chain was recorded in a study of blood T cell repertoires in COVID-19. Study in general: Both acute and convalescent COVID-19 samples were obtained from the United States, Italy and Spain.

Clinical histories supplied by participants themselves formed the basis of cohort assignment. Germline V gene lookup returns CDR1 SEHNR and CDR2 FQNEAQ (reference sequence). The CDR3 has 15 residues. V lost 1 base to trimming and J lost 2 bases, with 12 bases between them. Authors' processing steps: Estimation of nucleated cell counts relied on the amplification of reference gene primers. Clones were sequenced by immunoSEQ multiplex PCR, and TCRdb holds only the in-frame ones, with some missing. V and J calls and clone size are copied from that table; D and trimming were computed from the DNA. The sample consists of 150,000 or so clones, approximately 77% of them appearing once.

The chain joins TRBV7-9 to TRBJ2-7, with a possible D match to TRBD1 (5 bases). Sequencing was done on a sample of PBMCs or T cells enriched from blood (not recorded which). The origin of this receptor is a man in his 60s who had recovered from COVID-19. For the CDR3, the DNA is TGTGCCAGCAGCTTAGGAGCAGGGCCAACCTACGAGCAGTACTTC. Translation gives CASSLGAGPTYEQYF.